This T cell receptor (beta chain) was documented in a study of blood T cell repertoires in COVID-19. Trimming cost V 4 bases and J 5 bases; bases outside gene matches: 9. The CDR3 extends over 16 amino acids. Germline lookup yields CDR1 KGHDR and CDR2 SFDVKD. Here immunoSEQ multiplex PCR was the method, and the copy in TCRdb shows in-frame clones only, minus some. The data hold over 250,000 clones, with around nine tenths observed a single time. This sequence joins TRBV24-1 and TRBJ1-2, with 10 bases lining up with TRBD1. Sequenced material: peripheral blood. This TCR derives from a woman in her 70s with COVID-19, enrolled during active disease. The chain's CDR3 is CATSDTFGTGEYGYTF. CDR3 coding DNA: TGTGCCACCAGTGACACCTTCGGGACAGGGGAATATGGCTACACCTTC.